This T cell receptor beta chain was captured in a study of T cell changes during pregnancy in multiple sclerosis. TCRdb's copy holds only in-frame clones and misses some; the assay was immunoSEQ multiplex PCR. Among 85,000 to 130,000 clones listed, about 90% were seen once. The TCR comes from a female donor with multiple sclerosis, enrolled in a pregnancy study. The input for sequencing was peripheral blood, taken before pregnancy.

The CDR3 nucleotides read TGCGCCAGCAGCGCGGGCCTACTAAGCACTGAAGCTTTCTTT. It is translated as CASSAGLLSTEAFF. This chain uses TRBV4-3 with TRBJ1-1; D is unclear. Germline-derived CDR1 and CDR2 are LGHNA and YSLEER. The CDR3 consists of 14 residues. Trimming removed 5 bases from V and 4 bases from J, with 14 bases in between.